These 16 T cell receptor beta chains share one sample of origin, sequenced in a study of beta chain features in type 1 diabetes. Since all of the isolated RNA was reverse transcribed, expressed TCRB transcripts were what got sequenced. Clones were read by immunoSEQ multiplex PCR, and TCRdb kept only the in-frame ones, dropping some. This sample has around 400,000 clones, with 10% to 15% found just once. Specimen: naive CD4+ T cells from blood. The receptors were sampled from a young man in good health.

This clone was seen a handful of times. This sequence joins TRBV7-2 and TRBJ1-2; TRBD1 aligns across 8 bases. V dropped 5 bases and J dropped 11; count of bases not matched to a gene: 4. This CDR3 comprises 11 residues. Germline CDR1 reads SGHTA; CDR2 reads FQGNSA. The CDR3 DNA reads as TGTGCCAGCAGCCCCGGGACAGGATACACCTTC. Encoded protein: CASSPGTGYTF.

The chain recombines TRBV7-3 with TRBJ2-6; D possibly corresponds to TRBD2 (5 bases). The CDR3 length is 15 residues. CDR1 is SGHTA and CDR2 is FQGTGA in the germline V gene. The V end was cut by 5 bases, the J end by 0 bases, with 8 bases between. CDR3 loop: CASSGESSGANVLTF. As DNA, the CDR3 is TGTGCCAGCAGCGGGGAGAGCTCTGGGGCCAACGTCCTGACTTTC.

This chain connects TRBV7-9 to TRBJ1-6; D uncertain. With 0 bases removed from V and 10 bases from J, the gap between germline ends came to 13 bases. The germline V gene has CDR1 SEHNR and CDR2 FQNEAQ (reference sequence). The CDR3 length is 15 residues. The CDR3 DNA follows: TGTGCCAGCAGCTTAGCAGGCGGCGTCGGGTCACCCCTCCACTTT. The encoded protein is CASSLAGGVGSPLHF.

In nucleotides, the CDR3 is TGTGCCAGCAGTTTGCGGGGGAACCTCTATGGCTACACCTTC. Translated, it gives CASSLRGNLYGYTF. This chain uses TRBV28 with TRBJ1-2; possible D gene TRBD1, 5 bases. V was clipped by 3 bases and J by 4 bases, with 12 bases between them. Germline assignment: CDR1 MDHEN and CDR2 SYDVKM. The length of the CDR3 is 14 residues.

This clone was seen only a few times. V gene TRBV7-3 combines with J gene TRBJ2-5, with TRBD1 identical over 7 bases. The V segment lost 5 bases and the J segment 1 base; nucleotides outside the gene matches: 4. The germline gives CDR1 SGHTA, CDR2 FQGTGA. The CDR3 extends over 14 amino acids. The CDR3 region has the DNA TGTGCCAGCAGCGAGGGGGCTTTCCAAGAGACCCAGTACTTC. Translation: CASSEGAFQETQYF.

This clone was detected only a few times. CDR3 nucleotide sequence: TGCGCCAGCAGCTACGGGACAGGGGGCGATACGCAGTATTTT. It codes for CASSYGTGGDTQYF. The V and J genes are TRBV5-1 and TRBJ2-3; TRBD1 matches 12 bases. CDR1 and CDR2 (germline): SGHRS, YFSETQ. The CDR3 totals 14 residues. J was trimmed by 6 bases and V by 3 bases; bases with no gene match: 2.

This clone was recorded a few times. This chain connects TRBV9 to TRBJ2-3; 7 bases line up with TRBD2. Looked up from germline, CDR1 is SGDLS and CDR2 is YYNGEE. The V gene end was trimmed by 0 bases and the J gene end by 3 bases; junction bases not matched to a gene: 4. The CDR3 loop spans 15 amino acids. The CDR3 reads CASSVVASGTDTQYF. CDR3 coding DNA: TGTGCCAGCAGCGTAGTGGCTAGCGGAACAGATACGCAGTATTTT.

Here the CDR3 reads CAISDGRSTTDTQYF. The CDR3 DNA reads TGTGCCATCAGTGACGGGAGAAGTACCACAGATACGCAGTATTTT. The J gene is TRBJ2-3, the V gene TRBV10-3, with TRBD2 as a possible D gene (6 bases). The CDR3 runs 15 residues. Germline assignment: CDR1 ENHRY and CDR2 SYGVKD. The germline V and J ends were trimmed by 3 bases and 2 bases, with 12 bases remaining between them.

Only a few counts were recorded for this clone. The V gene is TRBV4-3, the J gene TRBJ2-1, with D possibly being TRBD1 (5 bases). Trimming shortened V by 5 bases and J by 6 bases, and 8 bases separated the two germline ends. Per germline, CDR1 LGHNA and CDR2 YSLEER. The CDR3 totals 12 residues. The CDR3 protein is CASSNRPNEQFF. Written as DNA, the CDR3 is TGCGCCAGCAGCAACAGGCCCAATGAGCAGTTCTTC.

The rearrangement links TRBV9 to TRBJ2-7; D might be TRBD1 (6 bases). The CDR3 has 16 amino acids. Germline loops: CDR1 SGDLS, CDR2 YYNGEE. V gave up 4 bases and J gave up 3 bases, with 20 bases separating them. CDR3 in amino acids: CASSSLWGLVGYEQYF. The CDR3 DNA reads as TGTGCCAGCAGCTCCCTATGGGGGCTCGTAGGCTACGAGCAGTACTTC.

The CDR3 reads CASSERQEFYNEQFF. As DNA, the CDR3 is TGTGCCAGCAGCGAGAGACAGGAATTCTACAATGAGCAGTTCTTC. The chain joins TRBV9 to TRBJ2-1; D is perhaps TRBD1 (6 bases). Trimming took 3 bases from V and 3 from J, leaving 13 bases between them. The CDR3 spans 15 residues. Looked up from germline, CDR1 is SGDLS and CDR2 is YYNGEE.

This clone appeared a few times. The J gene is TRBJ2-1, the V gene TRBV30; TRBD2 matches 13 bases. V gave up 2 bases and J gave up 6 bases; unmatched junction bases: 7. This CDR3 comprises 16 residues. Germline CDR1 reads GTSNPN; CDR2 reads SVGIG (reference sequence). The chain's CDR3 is CAWSQGLAGRSNEQFF. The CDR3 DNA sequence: TGTGCCTGGAGTCAGGGACTAGCGGGGAGGTCCAATGAGCAGTTCTTC.

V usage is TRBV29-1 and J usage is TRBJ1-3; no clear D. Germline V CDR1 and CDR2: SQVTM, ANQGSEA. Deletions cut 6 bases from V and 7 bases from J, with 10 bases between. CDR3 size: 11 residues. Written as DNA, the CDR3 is TGCAGCGTCCGGGAGGGTAACACCATATATTTT. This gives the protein CSVREGNTIYF.

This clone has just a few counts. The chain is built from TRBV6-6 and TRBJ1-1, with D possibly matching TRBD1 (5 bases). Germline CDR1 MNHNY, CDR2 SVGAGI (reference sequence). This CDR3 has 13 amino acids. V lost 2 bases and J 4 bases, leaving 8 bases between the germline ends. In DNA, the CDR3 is TGTGCCAGCAGTTACGGGCAGGGCACTGAAGCTTTCTTT. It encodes CASSYGQGTEAFF.

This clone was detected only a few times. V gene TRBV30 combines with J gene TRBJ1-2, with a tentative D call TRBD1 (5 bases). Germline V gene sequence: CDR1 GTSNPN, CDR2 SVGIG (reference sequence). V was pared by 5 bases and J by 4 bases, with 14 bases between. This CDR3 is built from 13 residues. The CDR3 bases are TGTGCCTGGCCTAGGGCAGGGATCTATGGCTACACCTTC. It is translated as CAWPRAGIYGYTF.

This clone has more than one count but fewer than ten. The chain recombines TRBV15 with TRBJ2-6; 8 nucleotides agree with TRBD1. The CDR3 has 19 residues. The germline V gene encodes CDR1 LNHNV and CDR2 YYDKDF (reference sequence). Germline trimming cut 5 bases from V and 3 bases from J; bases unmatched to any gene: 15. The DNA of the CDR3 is TGTGCCACCAGCGGAAGGTCGAGCAGGGGGCTATTTGGGGCCAACGTCCTGACTTTC. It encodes CATSGRSSRGLFGANVLTF.